What follows are 17 T cell receptor beta chains derived from one specimen sequenced in a study of identical twins. TCRdb itself ran the 5' RACE reads through MiXCR, one entry per CDR3 protein. The profile shows approximately 600,000 distinct CDR3 sequences, more than 9% of them singletons. These data were likewise used in another study, on yellow fever vaccine responses in identical twins.

The sequenced sample consisted of PBMCs. Source of these receptors: a woman between 18 and 29 years old in good health.

The chain couples TRBV7-2 to TRBJ2-1; D uncertain. This CDR3 region has 14 residues. Germline assignment: CDR1 SGHTA and CDR2 FQGNSA. Between the trimmed V and J ends, which lost 1 base and 9 bases, there was a span of 13 bases. The CDR3 region has the DNA TGTGCCAGCAGCTTAGGTCGCAGGAGTGGTGAGCAGTTCTTC. Protein: CASSLGRRSGEQFF.

This clonotype was found many times. The chain recombines TRBV29-1 with TRBJ2-5; 7 nucleotides align to TRBD1. Germline V gene data show CDR1 as SQVTM and CDR2 as ANQGSEA. The CDR3 totals 12 residues. Losses at the gene ends were 7 bases for V and 3 bases for J; bases not matched to a gene: 5. The CDR3 spells CSDIGQEETQYF. The CDR3 DNA reads as TGCAGCGATATCGGACAGGAAGAGACCCAGTACTTC.

This clonotype was recorded at least ten times. This chain joins TRBV20-1 and TRBJ2-3, with D possibly TRBD2 on 6 matching bases. The CDR3 length is 14 residues. V dropped 6 bases and J dropped 7 bases, with 20 bases sitting between them. Germline V gives CDR1 DFQATT, CDR2 SNEGSKA (reference sequence). The CDR3, as DNA: TGCAGTGCCCCTCCCCCGACTAGTAGGCATACGCAGTATTTT. Amino acids: CSAPPPTSRHTQYF.

This clonotype appeared a few times. CDR3 DNA sequence: TGCGCCAGCAGCCAACAGGGAGGGGAGGAAGAGACCCAGTACTTC. This gives the protein CASSQQGGEEETQYF. The chain couples TRBV4-3 to TRBJ2-5; 7 bases align to TRBD2. The CDR3 extends over 15 amino acids. Looked up from germline, CDR1 is LGHNA and CDR2 is YSLEER. With V trimmed by 2 bases and J by 3 bases, 6 bases remained unmatched.

The rearrangement links TRBV3-1 to TRBJ2-3; D possibly corresponds to TRBD1 (5 bases). Trimming removed 6 bases at V and 5 bases at J, with 18 bases between. This CDR3 is built from 15 residues. Germline V gives CDR1 LGHDT, CDR2 YNNKEL (reference sequence). The DNA for the CDR3 is TGTGCCAGCAGTGTTCGTCAGGGCGCCGGAGATACGCAGTATTTT. This codes for CASSVRQGAGDTQYF.

This clonotype was seen many times. The chain is built from TRBV7-9 and TRBJ2-7; perhaps D is TRBD1 or TRBD2 (5 bases each). The germline V gene encodes CDR1 SEHNR and CDR2 FQNEAQ (reference sequence). V was clipped by 5 bases and J by 3 bases, with 14 bases between them. The CDR3 is 14 amino acids. The CDR3 region is CASSPRDRFYEQYF. The CDR3 DNA sequence: TGTGCCAGCAGCCCAAGGGACCGATTCTACGAGCAGTACTTC. Combining the CDR3 with reference TRBV7-9 and TRBJ2-7 gives the whole variable domain DTGVSQNPRHKITKRGQNVTFRCDPISEHNRLYWYRQTLGQGPEFLTYFQNEAQLEKSRLLSDRFSAERPKGSFSTLEIQRTEQGDSAMYLCASSPRDRFYEQYFGPGTRLTVT.

The sample holds many counts of this clonotype. The rearrangement links TRBV5-5 to TRBJ2-7; D may be TRBD2 (5 bases). Trimming removed 4 bases at V and 3 bases at J, with 8 bases between. The CDR3 spans 12 residues. Germline CDR1 is SGHKS and CDR2 is YYEKEE (reference sequence). The CDR3 loop is CASSALVYEQYF. Written as DNA, the CDR3 is TGTGCCAGCAGCGCACTAGTCTACGAGCAGTACTTC.

This clonotype was detected only a few times. The rearrangement uses TRBV5-1 and TRBJ2-7, with 9 bases that match TRBD2. CDR3 length: 18 amino acids. Trimming took 0 bases from V and 1 from J; bases not matched to a gene: 11. Germline loops: CDR1 SGHRS, CDR2 YFSETQ. The chain's CDR3 is CASSLVTSGGTISYEQYF. CDR3 sequence (DNA): TGCGCCAGCAGCTTGGTCACCAGCGGGGGGACTATTTCCTACGAGCAGTACTTC.

The chain links TRBV12-3 or TRBV12-4 to TRBJ2-6, with a possible D match to TRBD2 (5 bases). The CDR3 length is 15 residues. Trimming left V 8 bases short and J 0 bases short, with 11 bases between. The CDR3 nucleotides read TGTGCCAGCTGCCTCGCGGGCTCTGGGGCCAACGTCCTGACTTTC. Amino acid sequence: CASCLAGSGANVLTF.

This clonotype has a count of ten or more. This chain uses TRBV5-4 with TRBJ2-7; 7 nucleotides agree with TRBD1. Per the germline V gene, CDR1 is SGHNT and CDR2 is YYREEE (reference sequence). The length of the CDR3 is 14 residues. After removal of 3 bases from V and 1 base from J, the junction contained 4 bases not matched to a gene. DNA of the CDR3: TGTGCCAGCAGCTCCCTGACAGGGTCCTACGAGCAGTACTTC. Protein product: CASSSLTGSYEQYF.

Many counts were recorded for this clonotype. This rearrangement joins TRBV12-3 or TRBV12-4 to TRBJ2-5; TRBD2 matches 13 bases. This CDR3 comprises 16 residues. J gave up 5 bases and V 6 bases, and 9 bases lay outside the gene matches. The CDR3 spells CASSLRGLAGVETQYF. CDR3 DNA sequence: TGTGCCAGCAGCCTACGAGGACTAGCGGGAGTTGAGACCCAGTACTTC.

The CDR3 coding sequence is TGTGCCGGAGGAGATCCCTCCTCTGGAAACACCATATATTTT. It codes for CAGGDPSSGNTIYF. The V call is TRBV28, the J call TRBJ1-3, with D unresolved. Germline V lookup: CDR1 MDHEN, CDR2 SYDVKM. The length of the CDR3 is 14 residues. V lost 11 bases and J lost 0, with 14 bases in between.

This clonotype was observed a handful of times. The chain carries TRBV24-1 and TRBJ2-3; D remains ambiguous. Trimming left V 3 bases short and J 2 bases short, with 14 bases between. Germline CDR1 and CDR2: KGHDR and SFDVKD. CDR3 length equals 16 residues. The CDR3 sequence: CATSDTDGLDTDTQYF. CDR3 nucleotides: TGTGCCACCAGTGATACGGACGGTCTCGACACAGATACGCAGTATTTT.

The chain recombines TRBV20-1 with TRBJ2-1, with TRBD2 identical over 7 bases. This CDR3 spans 14 amino acids. The V and J ends lost 5 bases and 4 bases, in that order; junction bases with no gene match: 8. Per the germline V gene, CDR1 is DFQATT and CDR2 is SNEGSKA (reference sequence). The CDR3: CSAQWEGGYNEQFF. DNA of the CDR3: TGCAGTGCTCAGTGGGAGGGAGGGTACAATGAGCAGTTCTTC.

This clonotype was seen more than once but under ten times. This rearrangement joins TRBV7-2 to TRBJ1-2, with a weak D call TRBD1 (5 bases). Trimming left V 1 base short and J 5 bases short, with 11 bases between. The CDR3 runs 14 residues. From germline, CDR1 is SGHTA and CDR2 FQGNSA. The CDR3 sequence: CASSLGTGKYGYTF. As DNA, the CDR3 is TGTGCCAGCAGCTTAGGTACAGGAAAGTATGGCTACACCTTC.

This clonotype was detected a few times. The V call is TRBV24-1, the J call TRBJ2-2; D may be TRBD1 (5 bases). The CDR3 is 15 residues long. The germline V gene encodes CDR1 KGHDR and CDR2 SFDVKD. V was pared by 2 bases and J by 4 bases, with 10 bases between. CDR3 amino acids: CATSDWTPGTGELFF. CDR3 DNA sequence: TGTGCCACCAGTGATTGGACACCGGGCACCGGGGAGCTGTTTTTT.

This clonotype has more than one count but fewer than ten. The V gene is TRBV11-2, the J gene TRBJ1-2; 7 bases are shared with TRBD1. V was clipped by 5 bases and J by 2 bases; unmatched bases: 5. This CDR3 spans 14 amino acids. Germline V lookup: CDR1 SGHAT, CDR2 FQNNGV. CDR3 nucleotides: TGTGCCAGCAGCCAGATGACAGGGAACTATGGCTACACCTTC. The encoded protein is CASSQMTGNYGYTF.